Listed below are T cell receptor beta chains from one sample, sequenced in a study of blood T cell repertoires in COVID-19. Assay: immunoSEQ multiplex PCR; the TCRdb copy retains only in-frame clones and omits some. Found here are 45,000 to 55,000 clones, more than 70% of them singletons; the top ten hold 10% to 15%. The sequenced material came from peripheral blood. The receptors here all came from a man between 70 and 80 years old with active COVID-19. Both conserved end residues are part of each CDR3. Each record gives: clone size, D gene, V gene, J gene, CDR3 length, CDR3 DNA, CDR3 protein. D genes are given only for firm matches. Not all rows give a size; the values are once, few, many and, for expanded clones, a class.

clone_size: .; d_call: .; v_call: TRBV15; j_call: TRBJ1-5; cdr3_length: 16; cdr3_nt: TGTGCCACCAGCAGAGGACAGGACGCAAGCAATCAGCCCCAGCATTTT; cdr3_aa: CATSRGQDASNQPQHF
clone_size: once; d_call: .; v_call: TRBV24-1; j_call: TRBJ1-1; cdr3_length: 14; cdr3_nt: TGTGCCACCAGTGAATCAGGGCGTCTGGCTGAAGCTTTCTTT; cdr3_aa: CATSESGRLAEAFF
clone_size: .; d_call: TRBD1; v_call: TRBV27; j_call: TRBJ1-1; cdr3_length: 15; cdr3_nt: TGTGCCAGCAGTTTAGGGACAGGGGGCTGGACTGAAGCTTTCTTT; cdr3_aa: CASSLGTGGWTEAFF
clone_size: .; d_call: .; v_call: TRBV29-1; j_call: TRBJ1-1; cdr3_length: 14; cdr3_nt: TGCAGCGTTGGACAGTTTGGCATGAACACTGAAGCTTTCTTT; cdr3_aa: CSVGQFGMNTEAFF
clone_size: .; d_call: .; v_call: TRBV6-5; j_call: TRBJ1-2; cdr3_length: 15; cdr3_nt: TGTGCCAGCAGTTACGGGTGGGGGGACTCCTCTGGCTACACCTTC; cdr3_aa: CASSYGWGDSSGYTF
clone_size: .; d_call: TRBD1; v_call: TRBV30; j_call: TRBJ1-6; cdr3_length: 15; cdr3_nt: TGTGCCTGGAGTGGGGGACAGAAGGGAGGTTCACCCCTCCACTTT; cdr3_aa: CAWSGGQKGGSPLHF
clone_size: .; d_call: .; v_call: TRBV7-2; j_call: TRBJ1-1; cdr3_length: 14; cdr3_nt: TGTGCCAGCAGCTTAGACGGGGGGAACACTGAAGCTTTCTTT; cdr3_aa: CASSLDGGNTEAFF
clone_size: .; d_call: .; v_call: TRBV7-9; j_call: TRBJ1-5; cdr3_length: 12; cdr3_nt: TGTGCCAGCAGCTCCCAGAATCAGCCCCAGCATTTT; cdr3_aa: CASSSQNQPQHF
clone_size: .; d_call: .; v_call: TRBV19; j_call: TRBJ2-2; cdr3_length: 16; cdr3_nt: TGTGCCAGTAGTCCCATTCAGGCGGGGAACACCGGGGAGCTGTTTTTT; cdr3_aa: CASSPIQAGNTGELFF
clone_size: once; d_call: .; v_call: TRBV7-6; j_call: TRBJ1-2; cdr3_length: 13; cdr3_nt: TGTGCCAGCAGCTTAGGTCAGGGGAATGGCTACACCTTC; cdr3_aa: CASSLGQGNGYTF
clone_size: .; d_call: TRBD2; v_call: TRBV6-6; j_call: TRBJ2-7; cdr3_length: 14; cdr3_nt: TGTGCCAGCAGTTACCACAGCGGGGGTTACGAGCAGTACTTC; cdr3_aa: CASSYHSGGYEQYF
clone_size: medium-sized; d_call: .; v_call: TRBV19; j_call: TRBJ1-5; cdr3_length: 16; cdr3_nt: TGTGCCAGTAGTATGGGGGCGGGTAGTGGCCCTCAGCCCCAGCATTTT; cdr3_aa: CASSMGAGSGPQPQHF
clone_size: .; d_call: .; v_call: TRBV5-4; j_call: TRBJ2-1; cdr3_length: 15; cdr3_nt: TGTGCCAGCAGCGTACCCGGGGGGCCCTACAATGAGCAGTTCTTC; cdr3_aa: CASSVPGGPYNEQFF
clone_size: .; d_call: TRBD1; v_call: TRBV9; j_call: TRBJ2-3; cdr3_length: 14; cdr3_nt: TGTGCCAGCAGCATGAGACAGGGGGGAGATACGCAGTATTTT; cdr3_aa: CASSMRQGGDTQYF
clone_size: .; d_call: .; v_call: TRBV2; j_call: TRBJ2-5; cdr3_length: 13; cdr3_nt: TGTGCCAGCAGGGTAACTAGCTGGGAGACCCAGTACTTC; cdr3_aa: CASRVTSWETQYF
clone_size: .; d_call: .; v_call: TRBV6-1; j_call: TRBJ1-3; cdr3_length: 18; cdr3_nt: TGTGCCAGCAGTGGGGAGGGGTGGGGTCTGGCCTCTGGAAACACCATATATTTT; cdr3_aa: CASSGEGWGLASGNTIYF
clone_size: .; d_call: TRBD2; v_call: TRBV19; j_call: TRBJ2-4; cdr3_length: 16; cdr3_nt: TGTGCCAGTAGTCCACTAGCGGGGGGGCCAATAAACATTCAGTACTTC; cdr3_aa: CASSPLAGGPINIQYF
clone_size: .; d_call: .; v_call: TRBV5-4; j_call: TRBJ1-6; cdr3_length: 14; cdr3_nt: TGTGCCAGCAGCTTCAGGGGTAATAATTCACCCCTCCACTTT; cdr3_aa: CASSFRGNNSPLHF
clone_size: .; d_call: TRBD1; v_call: TRBV6-5; j_call: TRBJ2-2; cdr3_length: 15; cdr3_nt: TGTGCCAGCAGTTGGGACAGGGGGGGCACCGGGGAGCTGTTTTTT; cdr3_aa: CASSWDRGGTGELFF
clone_size: .; d_call: .; v_call: TRBV24-1; j_call: TRBJ2-7; cdr3_length: 15; cdr3_nt: TGTGCCACCAGTGGGTCCCTGGGAGCTGGGGACGAGCAGTACTTC; cdr3_aa: CATSGSLGAGDEQYF
clone_size: few; d_call: TRBD1; v_call: TRBV28; j_call: TRBJ1-1; cdr3_length: 18; cdr3_nt: TGTGCCAGCACCCCTGGGTTTCGGACAGGGGACGGTAGGACTGAAGCTTTCTTT; cdr3_aa: CASTPGFRTGDGRTEAFF
clone_size: .; d_call: .; v_call: TRBV7-6; j_call: TRBJ2-3; cdr3_length: 17; cdr3_nt: TGTGCCAGCAGCTTAGGTGCGCAGGGTGCGTACGGCGATACGCAGTATTTT; cdr3_aa: CASSLGAQGAYGDTQYF
clone_size: .; d_call: .; v_call: TRBV6-5; j_call: TRBJ2-5; cdr3_length: 13; cdr3_nt: TGTGCCAGCAGTCTCCTAGGGGTAGAGACCCAGTACTTC; cdr3_aa: CASSLLGVETQYF
clone_size: once; d_call: TRBD2; v_call: TRBV7-2; j_call: TRBJ2-7; cdr3_length: 13; cdr3_nt: TGTGCCAGCAGCCGGGGGGGGCTATACGAGCAGTACTTC; cdr3_aa: CASSRGGLYEQYF
clone_size: .; d_call: .; v_call: TRBV20-1; j_call: TRBJ2-1; cdr3_length: 11; cdr3_nt: TGCAGTGCTAGATCCGGCAATGAGCAGTTCTTC; cdr3_aa: CSARSGNEQFF
clone_size: once; d_call: TRBD1; v_call: TRBV4-2; j_call: TRBJ1-2; cdr3_length: 16; cdr3_nt: TGTGCCAGCAGACTCTCCGGGACAGGGTACAACTATGGCTACACCTTC; cdr3_aa: CASRLSGTGYNYGYTF
clone_size: .; d_call: .; v_call: TRBV7-3; j_call: TRBJ1-1; cdr3_length: 13; cdr3_nt: TGTGCCAGCAGTTATTCCACAGGGACTGAAGCTTTCTTT; cdr3_aa: CASSYSTGTEAFF
clone_size: .; d_call: TRBD2; v_call: TRBV7-3; j_call: TRBJ2-1; cdr3_length: 15; cdr3_nt: TGTGCCAGCAGCTTAACGTCGGGGACTAGTTCTGAGCAGTTCTTC; cdr3_aa: CASSLTSGTSSEQFF
clone_size: .; d_call: .; v_call: TRBV27; j_call: TRBJ1-3; cdr3_length: 17; cdr3_nt: TGTGCCAGCAGTTTAGTGGGGACAACAGCCCTCGGAAACACCATATATTTT; cdr3_aa: CASSLVGTTALGNTIYF